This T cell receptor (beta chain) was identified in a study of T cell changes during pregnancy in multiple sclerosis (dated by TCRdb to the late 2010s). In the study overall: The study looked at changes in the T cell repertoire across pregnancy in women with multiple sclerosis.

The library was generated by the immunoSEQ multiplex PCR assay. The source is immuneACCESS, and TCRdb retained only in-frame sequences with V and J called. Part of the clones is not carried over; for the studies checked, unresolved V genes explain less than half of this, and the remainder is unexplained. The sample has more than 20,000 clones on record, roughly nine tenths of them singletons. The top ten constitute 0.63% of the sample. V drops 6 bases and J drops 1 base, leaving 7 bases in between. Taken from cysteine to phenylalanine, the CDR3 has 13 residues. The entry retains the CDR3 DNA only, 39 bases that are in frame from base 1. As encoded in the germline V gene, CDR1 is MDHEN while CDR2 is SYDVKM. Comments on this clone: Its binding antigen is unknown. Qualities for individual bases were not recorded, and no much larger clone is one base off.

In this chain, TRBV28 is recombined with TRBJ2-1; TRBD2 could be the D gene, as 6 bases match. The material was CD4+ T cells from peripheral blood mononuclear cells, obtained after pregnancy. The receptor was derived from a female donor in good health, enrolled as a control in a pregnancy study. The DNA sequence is TGTGCCAGCAGGAGCGGGTCCTACAATGAGCAGTTCTTC. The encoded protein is CASRSGSYNEQFF.